The 15 T cell receptor beta chains in this list originate from one sample, sequenced in a study of T-cell reconstitution after alpha-beta-depleted transplantation in children. Unique molecular identifiers were built into the TCRbeta library. TCRdb fed the PCR reads into MiXCR, producing one record per CDR3 protein. The sample yields about 980,000 distinct CDR3 sequences, around 30% seen once. The sequencing used PBMCs, mostly from graft donor cells, collected 360 days after TCRalphabeta/CD19-depleted stem cell transplant. These receptors originate from a boy younger than two who had a stem cell transplant for SCID, so the T cells may come from the graft donor.

This chain joins TRBV12-3 or TRBV12-4 and TRBJ1-2; maybe TRBD1 (5 bases). The CDR3 is made up of 13 amino acids. Between the trimmed V and J ends, which lost 7 bases and 2 bases, there was a span of 11 bases. The CDR3 bases are TGTGCCAGCACCAACCGGGACAACTATGGCTACACCTTC. Translated: CASTNRDNYGYTF.

The rearrangement links TRBV7-9 to TRBJ2-7; 7 bases fit TRBD2. Germline trimming cut 7 bases from V and 2 bases from J; bases unmatched to any gene: 11. The length of the CDR3 is 15 residues. In germline, CDR1 is SEHNR, CDR2 FQNEAQ (reference sequence). The CDR3 reads CASTPVGGTPYEQYF. Here the CDR3 DNA reads TGTGCCAGCACCCCTGTCGGGGGGACCCCCTACGAGCAGTACTTC. Full variable domain (missing parts from reference TRBV7-9 and TRBJ2-7): DTGVSQNPRHKITKRGQNVTFRCDPISEHNRLYWYRQTLGQGPEFLTYFQNEAQLEKSRLLSDRFSAERPKGSFSTLEIQRTEQGDSAMYLCASTPVGGTPYEQYFGPGTRLTVT.

This chain uses TRBV20-1 with TRBJ1-1, with D possibly being TRBD1 (5 bases). The CDR3 covers 15 residues. Deletions cut 0 bases from V and 4 bases from J, with 15 bases between. Germline V gives CDR1 DFQATT, CDR2 SNEGSKA (reference sequence). CDR3 sequence: CSARDGGVRGTEAFF. CDR3 sequence (DNA): TGCAGTGCTAGAGACGGCGGGGTGAGGGGCACTGAAGCTTTCTTT.

The chain uses TRBV7-3 and TRBJ2-7, with D perhaps given as TRBD1 or TRBD2 (5 bases each). V shed 5 bases and J shed 3 bases, with 11 bases lying between them. From germline, CDR1 is SGHTA and CDR2 FQGTGA. CDR3 size: 13 residues. CDR3 nucleotide sequence: TGTGCCAGCAGCGGGACCCCAGGCTACGAGCAGTACTTC. It is translated as CASSGTPGYEQYF.

This chain links TRBV7-9 with TRBJ1-5; 8 positions agree with TRBD1. The junction had 8 bases not matched to a gene; V was cut back by 4 bases and J by 6 bases. Germline V gives CDR1 SEHNR, CDR2 FQNEAQ (reference sequence). CDR3 size: 15 residues. CDR3 sequence: CASSSDREEGQPQHF. The CDR3 nucleotides read TGTGCCAGCAGCTCGGACAGGGAGGAAGGTCAGCCCCAGCATTTT.

This clonotype was observed a few times. This chain links TRBV4-2 with TRBJ2-7; 8 bases match TRBD2. V shed 1 base and J 2 bases; nucleotides not matched to a gene: 7. The CDR3 runs to 16 residues. Germline V gene lookup returns CDR1 LGHNA and CDR2 YNFKEQ. The CDR3 DNA reads TGTGCCAGCAGCCAAGCGACACTAGCGGAAACCTACGAGCAGTACTTC. Translated: CASSQATLAETYEQYF.

The V and J genes are TRBV4-1 and TRBJ2-7, with D maybe TRBD2 (6 bases). The V gene lost 3 bases and the J gene lost 5 bases, with 14 bases spanning the gap. CDR1 and CDR2 from the germline V gene are MGHRA and YSYEKL. The CDR3 sequence is 14 residues long. CDR3 sequence: CASSHYWPGDEQYF. The CDR3 region has the DNA TGCGCCAGCAGCCACTACTGGCCGGGGGACGAGCAGTACTTC.

The chain combines TRBV11-2 with TRBJ2-3, with a weak D call TRBD2 (5 bases). The CDR3 runs to 16 residues. The germline V gene encodes CDR1 SGHAT and CDR2 FQNNGV. Trimming stripped 0 bases from V and 4 bases from J, with 14 bases between. The CDR3 region is CASSLERAGFADTQYF. The DNA of the CDR3 is TGTGCCAGCAGCTTAGAGCGGGCTGGGTTCGCAGATACGCAGTATTTT.

The gene calls are TRBV28 and TRBJ2-5; D is uncertain. Per germline, CDR1 MDHEN and CDR2 SYDVKM. Trimming shortened V by 4 bases and J by 0 bases, and 12 bases separated the two germline ends. CDR3 length: 15 residues. The DNA of the CDR3 is TGTGCCAGCAGTTCCCCCATGAGGTACCAAGAGACCCAGTACTTC. Residues: CASSSPMRYQETQYF.

The chain couples TRBV5-6 to TRBJ2-1; 11 bases are shared with TRBD2. Unmatched junction bases numbered 10, after V lost 4 bases and J lost 4 bases. CDR1 and CDR2 (germline): SGHDT, YYEEEE. The length of the CDR3 is 17 residues. The CDR3 reads CASSLLRLAGRYNEQFF. CDR3 coding DNA: TGTGCCAGCAGCCTACTCCGACTAGCGGGGAGATACAATGAGCAGTTCTTC.

The chain combines TRBV5-1 with TRBJ1-1; D gene uncertain. The CDR3 has 15 residues. The ends were cut back, 2 bases at V and 1 base at J, with 12 bases in the middle. Germline CDR1 is SGHRS and CDR2 is YFSETQ. The CDR3 DNA is TGCGCCAGCAGCTTCTATGGGGATACGAACACTGAAGCTTTCTTT. Its translation is CASSFYGDTNTEAFF. The full variable domain, in which reference TRBV5-1 and TRBJ1-1 provide the parts outside the CDR3, is KAGVTQTPRYLIKTRGQQVTLSCSPISGHRSVSWYQQTPGQGLQFLFEYFSETQRNKGNFPGRFSGRQFSNSRSEMNVSTLELGDSALYLCASSFYGDTNTEAFFGQGTRLTVV.

J is TRBJ2-1 and V is TRBV7-8; no reliable D call. The V gene lost 2 bases and the J gene lost 4 bases, with 12 bases spanning the gap. The CDR3 sequence is 15 residues long. The V gene's germline CDR1 is SGHVS and CDR2 FQNEAQ. This CDR3 is CASSLIGHLYNEQFF. CDR3 sequence (DNA): TGTGCCAGCAGCTTAATCGGCCACTTATACAATGAGCAGTTCTTC.

This chain joins TRBV11-2 and TRBJ2-2; D not certain. The CDR3 spans 15 residues. V was pared by 5 bases and J by 4 bases, with 14 bases between. CDR1 and CDR2 (germline): SGHAT, FQNNGV. CDR3 residues: CASSPRMYLTGELFF. The CDR3 region has the DNA TGTGCCAGCAGCCCCCGGATGTATCTCACCGGGGAGCTGTTTTTT.

The chain joins TRBV5-1 to TRBJ1-1; no reliable D call. Trimming stripped 7 bases from V and 8 bases from J, with 18 bases between. CDR1 SGHRS and CDR2 YFSETQ come from the germline V gene. The CDR3 length is 13 residues. The CDR3 nucleotides read TGCGCCAGCCGCTACTATCAATCTACAGAAGCTTTCTTT. Encoded protein: CASRYYQSTEAFF.

This clonotype was observed a few times. The rearrangement links TRBV12-3 or TRBV12-4 to TRBJ2-7, with a weak D call TRBD2 (5 bases). V lost 4 bases and J 4 bases, leaving 8 bases between the germline ends. The CDR3 runs 12 residues. The CDR3 is CASSSGMYEQYF. The CDR3 DNA reads TGTGCCAGCAGTTCCGGGATGTACGAGCAGTACTTC.